The T cell receptor (beta chain) under discussion was sequenced for a study of cytomegalovirus exposure and HLA in healthy donors. Findings and limits, study-wide: Exclusion applied to some V segments, including TRBV6-2 and TRBV6-3, as they were indistinguishable.

CDR1 is SGHVS and CDR2 is FQNEAQ in the germline V gene. V shed 2 bases and J shed 4 bases, with 17 bases lying between them. The CDR3 extends over 16 amino acids. PCR used 60 Vbeta primers and 13 Jbeta primers. Profiling relied on immunoSEQ multiplex PCR, and the TCRdb table lists in-frame clones only, not all of them. The sample records 150,000 to 200,000 clones, approximately 79% being singletons. On this clone itself: Its antigen is currently unknown.

This receptor was identified in a man between 40 and 49 years old in good health and CMV-seronegative. The chain employs TRBV7-8 and TRBJ1-2; tentative D call: TRBD1 (6 bases). The sample was PBMCs. CDR3 protein: CASSLKGVQAVYGYTF. The CDR3, as DNA: TGTGCCAGCAGCTTAAAGGGGGTCCAGGCCGTCTATGGCTACACCTTC.